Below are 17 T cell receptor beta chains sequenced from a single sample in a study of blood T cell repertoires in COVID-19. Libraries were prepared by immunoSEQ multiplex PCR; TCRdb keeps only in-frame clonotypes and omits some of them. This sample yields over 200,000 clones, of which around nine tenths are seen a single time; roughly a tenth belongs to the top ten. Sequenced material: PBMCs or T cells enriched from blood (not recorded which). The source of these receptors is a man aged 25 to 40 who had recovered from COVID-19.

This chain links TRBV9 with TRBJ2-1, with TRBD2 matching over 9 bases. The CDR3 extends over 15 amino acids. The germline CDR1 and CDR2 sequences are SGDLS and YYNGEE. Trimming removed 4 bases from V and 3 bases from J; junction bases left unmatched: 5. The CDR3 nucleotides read TGTGCCAGCAGCAGCCGCGGGGGGGGCTACAATGAGCAGTTCTTC. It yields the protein CASSSRGGGYNEQFF.

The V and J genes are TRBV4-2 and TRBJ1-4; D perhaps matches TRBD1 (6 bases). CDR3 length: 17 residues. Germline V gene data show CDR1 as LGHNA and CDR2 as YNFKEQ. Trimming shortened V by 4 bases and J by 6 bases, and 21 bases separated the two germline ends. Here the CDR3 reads CASSLPFRGRGDEKLFF. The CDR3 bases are TGTGCCAGCAGCCTCCCCTTTAGAGGCAGGGGTGATGAAAAACTGTTTTTT.

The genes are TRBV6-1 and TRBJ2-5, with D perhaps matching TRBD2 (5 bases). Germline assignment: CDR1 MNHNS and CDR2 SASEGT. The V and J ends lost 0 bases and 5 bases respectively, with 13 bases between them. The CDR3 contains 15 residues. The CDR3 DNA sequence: TGTGCCAGCAGTGAAGCCGGGCTAGCCCCCGAGACCCAGTACTTC. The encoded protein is CASSEAGLAPETQYF.

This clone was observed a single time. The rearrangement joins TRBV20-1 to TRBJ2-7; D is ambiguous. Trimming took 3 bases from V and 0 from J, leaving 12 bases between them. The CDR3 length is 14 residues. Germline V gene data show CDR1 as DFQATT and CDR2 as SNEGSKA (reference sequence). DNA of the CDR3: TGCAGTGCTAGTACAGACGTCGACTCCTACGAGCAGTACTTC. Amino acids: CSASTDVDSYEQYF.

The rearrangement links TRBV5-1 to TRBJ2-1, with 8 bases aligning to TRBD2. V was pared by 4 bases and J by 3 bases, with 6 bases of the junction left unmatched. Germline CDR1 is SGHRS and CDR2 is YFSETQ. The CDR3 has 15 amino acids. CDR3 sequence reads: CASSQLADSYNEQFF. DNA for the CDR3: TGCGCCAGCAGCCAACTAGCGGACAGCTACAATGAGCAGTTCTTC.

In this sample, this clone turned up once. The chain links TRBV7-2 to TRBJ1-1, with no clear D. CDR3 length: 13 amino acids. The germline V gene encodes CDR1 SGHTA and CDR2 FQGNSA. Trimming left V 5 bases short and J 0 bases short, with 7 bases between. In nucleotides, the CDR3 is TGTGCCAGCAGCCAAAACATGAACACTGAAGCTTTCTTT. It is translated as CASSQNMNTEAFF.

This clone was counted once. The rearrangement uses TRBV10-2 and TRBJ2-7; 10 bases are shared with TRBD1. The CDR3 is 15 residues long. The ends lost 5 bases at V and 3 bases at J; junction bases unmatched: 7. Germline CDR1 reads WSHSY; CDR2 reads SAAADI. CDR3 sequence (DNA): TGCGCCAGCAGTCCCCCGGGACAGGGGTTCTACGAGCAGTACTTC. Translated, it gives CASSPPGQGFYEQYF.

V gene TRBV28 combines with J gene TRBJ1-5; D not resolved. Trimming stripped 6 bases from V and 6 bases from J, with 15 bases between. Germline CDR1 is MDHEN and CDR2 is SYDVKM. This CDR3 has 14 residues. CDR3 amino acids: CASRPGPGGQPQHF. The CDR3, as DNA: TGTGCCAGCAGGCCCGGTCCTGGCGGTCAGCCCCAGCATTTT. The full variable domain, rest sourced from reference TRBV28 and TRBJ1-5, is DVKVTQSSRYLVKRTGEKVFLECVQDMDHENMFWYRQDPGLGLRLIYFSYDVKMKEKGDIPEGYSVSREKKERFSLILESASTNQTSMYLCASRPGPGGQPQHFGDGTRLSIL.

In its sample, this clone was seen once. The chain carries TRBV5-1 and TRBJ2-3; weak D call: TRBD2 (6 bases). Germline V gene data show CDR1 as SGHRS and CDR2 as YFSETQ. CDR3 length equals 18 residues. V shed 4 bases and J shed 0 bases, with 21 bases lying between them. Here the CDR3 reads CASSLGSRGSSSTDTQYF. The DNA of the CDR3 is TGCGCCAGCAGCCTGGGTTCACGGGGGAGCTCGAGCACAGATACGCAGTATTTT.

In DNA form, the CDR3 reads TGTGCCAGCAGCATGAATCAGCCCCAGCATTTT. Its translation: CASSMNQPQHF. The chain carries TRBV6-5 and TRBJ1-5, with D unclear. The CDR3 contains 11 residues. Germline V gene sequence: CDR1 MNHEY, CDR2 SVGAGI. V shed 6 bases and J shed 4 bases, with 4 bases lying between them.

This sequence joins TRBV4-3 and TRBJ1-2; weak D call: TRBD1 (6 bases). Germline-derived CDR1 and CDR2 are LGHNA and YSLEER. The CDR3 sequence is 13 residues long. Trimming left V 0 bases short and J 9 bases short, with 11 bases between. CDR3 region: CASSQDVGGRYTF. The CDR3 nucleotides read TGCGCCAGCAGCCAAGATGTGGGGGGGCGCTACACCTTC.

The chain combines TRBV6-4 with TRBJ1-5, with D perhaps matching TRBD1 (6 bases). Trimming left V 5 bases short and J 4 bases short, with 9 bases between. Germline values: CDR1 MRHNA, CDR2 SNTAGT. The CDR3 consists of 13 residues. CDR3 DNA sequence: TGTGCCAGCAGTCCACAGGGAAATCAGCCCCAGCATTTT. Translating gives CASSPQGNQPQHF.

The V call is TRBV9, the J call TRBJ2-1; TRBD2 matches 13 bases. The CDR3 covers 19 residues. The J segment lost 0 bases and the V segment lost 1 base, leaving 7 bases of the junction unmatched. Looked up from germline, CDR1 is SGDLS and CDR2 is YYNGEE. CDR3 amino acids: CASSVLGLAGTGSYNEQFF. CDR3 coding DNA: TGTGCCAGCAGCGTATTGGGACTAGCGGGAACCGGCTCCTACAATGAGCAGTTCTTC.

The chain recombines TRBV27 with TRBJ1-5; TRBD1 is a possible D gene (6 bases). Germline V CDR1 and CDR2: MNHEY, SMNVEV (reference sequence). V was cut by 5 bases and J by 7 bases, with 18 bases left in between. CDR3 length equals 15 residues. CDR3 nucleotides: TGTGCCAGCAGTCCTGGGACACAAAACGAACAGCCCCAGCATTTT. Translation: CASSPGTQNEQPQHF.

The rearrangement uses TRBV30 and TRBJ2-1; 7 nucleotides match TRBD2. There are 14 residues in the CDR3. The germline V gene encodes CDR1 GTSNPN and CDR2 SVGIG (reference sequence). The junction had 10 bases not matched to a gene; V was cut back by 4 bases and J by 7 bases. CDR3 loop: CAWNPEAGWNEQFF. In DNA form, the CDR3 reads TGTGCCTGGAATCCTGAAGCGGGATGGAATGAGCAGTTCTTC.

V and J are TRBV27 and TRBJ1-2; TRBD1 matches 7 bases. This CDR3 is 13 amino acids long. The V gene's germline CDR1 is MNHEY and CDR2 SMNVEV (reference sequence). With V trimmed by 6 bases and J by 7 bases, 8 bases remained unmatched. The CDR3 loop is CASSNDRVRGYTF. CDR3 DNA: TGTGCCAGCAGCAATGACAGGGTACGTGGCTACACCTTC.

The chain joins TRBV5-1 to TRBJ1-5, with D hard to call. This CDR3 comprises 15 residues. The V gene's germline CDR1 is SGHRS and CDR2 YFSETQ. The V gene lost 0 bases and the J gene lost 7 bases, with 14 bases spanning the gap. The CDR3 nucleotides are TGCGCCAGCAGCTTGGGAGCCGGGGAGGTGCAGCCCCAGCATTTT. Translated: CASSLGAGEVQPQHF.